Below are 27 T cell receptor beta chains sequenced from a single sample in a study of blood T cell repertoires in COVID-19. Repertoires were generated with immunoSEQ multiplex PCR, while TCRdb's copy carries only in-frame clones and drops some. This sample has roughly 100,000 clones, with almost 90% found just once. The sequenced sample was peripheral blood. The source of these receptors is a human donor in a cohort sampled during active COVID-19.

This clone came up a few times. The chain couples TRBV27 to TRBJ1-2; 7 bases align to TRBD1. This CDR3 contains 13 residues. Germline-derived CDR1 and CDR2 are MNHEY and SMNVEV (reference sequence). The trim removed 6 bases at V and 8 bases at J, leaving 9 bases unmatched. This CDR3 is CASSASGGRGYTF. CDR3 bases: TGTGCCAGCAGCGCATCAGGGGGAAGGGGCTACACCTTC.

V gene TRBV7-9 combines with J gene TRBJ2-1; D remains unclear. Germline V gives CDR1 SEHNR, CDR2 FQNEAQ (reference sequence). This CDR3 is built from 13 residues. V was pared by 3 bases and J by 6 bases, with 9 bases between. CDR3 nucleotide sequence: TGTGCCAGCAGCTTGTCTACCCCCAATGAGCAGTTCTTC. It yields the protein CASSLSTPNEQFF.

The V and J genes are TRBV19 and TRBJ2-2; 9 nucleotides align to TRBD2. The CDR3 is 14 amino acids. V lost 8 bases, J lost 6 bases, and 7 bases stayed unmatched. Germline CDR1 and CDR2: LNHDA and SQIVND (reference sequence). CDR3 residues: CASGGLARPGELFF. CDR3 bases: TGTGCCAGTGGGGGACTAGCTCGGCCCGGGGAGCTGTTTTTT.

This sequence joins TRBV6-2 or TRBV6-3 and TRBJ2-1, with D unclear. The V end lost 4 bases, the J end lost 6 bases, and 10 bases lay between the germline ends. The CDR3 extends over 13 amino acids. The germline V gene encodes CDR1 MNHEY and CDR2 SVGEGT. The DNA for the CDR3 is TGTGCCAGCAGTTCTAGAATCGGCAATGAGCAGTTCTTC. This translates into CASSSRIGNEQFF.

The chain combines TRBV18 with TRBJ1-2, with TRBD1 as a possible D gene (5 bases). Trimming shortened V by 6 bases and J by 0 bases, and 17 bases separated the two germline ends. CDR3 length: 16 residues. Germline CDR1 and CDR2: KGHSH and LQKENI. The DNA of the CDR3 is TGTGCCAGCTCCCCTCAAAATAGGGGTACTAACTATGGCTACACCTTC. This encodes CASSPQNRGTNYGYTF.

In this sample, this clone turned up a few times. The rearrangement joins TRBV7-2 to TRBJ1-5; a weak D match, TRBD1 (6 bases). The CDR3 runs to 14 residues. The germline V gene encodes CDR1 SGHTA and CDR2 FQGNSA. Trimming left V 5 bases short and J 2 bases short, with 10 bases between. The CDR3 bases are TGTGCCAGCAGCCGGGACATAGGCAATCAGCCCCAGCATTTT. Protein sequence: CASSRDIGNQPQHF. The entire variable domain, with the rest obtained from reference TRBV7-2 and TRBJ1-5, is as follows: GAGVSQSPSNKVTEKGKDVELRCDPISGHTALYWYRQSLGQGLEFLIYFQGNSAPDKSGLPSDRFSAERTGGSVSTLTIQRTQQEDSAVYLCASSRDIGNQPQHFGDGTRLSIL.

This chain connects TRBV3-1 (or the pseudogene TRBV3-2) to TRBJ2-5, with D perhaps matching TRBD2 (5 bases). The germline gives CDR1 LGHDT, CDR2 YNNKEL (reference sequence). V was cut by 2 bases and J by 5 bases, with 12 bases left in between. The CDR3 covers 14 residues. This CDR3 reads CASSQSLARETQYF. The CDR3 region has the DNA TGTGCCAGCAGCCAAAGTCTAGCTCGGGAGACCCAGTACTTC.

The V gene is TRBV5-1, the J gene TRBJ2-7; weak D call: TRBD2 (5 bases). The CDR3 is 14 residues long. Trimming took 0 bases from V and 4 from J, leaving 11 bases between them. Germline V gene lookup returns CDR1 SGHRS and CDR2 YFSETQ. The CDR3 protein is CASSLASGWYEQYF. DNA of the CDR3: TGCGCCAGCAGCTTGGCTTCGGGGTGGTACGAGCAGTACTTC.

The genes are TRBV4-1 and TRBJ2-5; 9 positions match TRBD1. This CDR3 region has 16 residues. V lost 1 base and J lost 5; bases outside the gene matches: 8. In germline, CDR1 is MGHRA, CDR2 YSYEKL. The CDR3, as DNA: TGCGCCAGCAGCCAAGGCGAACAGGGGGCATGGGAGACCCAGTACTTC. It specifies CASSQGEQGAWETQYF.

This chain connects TRBV28 to TRBJ2-3; D unresolved. V gave up 3 bases and J gave up 4 bases, with 11 bases separating them. This CDR3 comprises 14 residues. Germline V lookup: CDR1 MDHEN, CDR2 SYDVKM. In DNA form, the CDR3 reads TGTGCCAGCAGTTTCACTACCTTATCAGATACGCAGTATTTT. As protein: CASSFTTLSDTQYF.

The chain joins TRBV6-6 to TRBJ2-5; TRBD1 agrees at 10 bases. CDR1 and CDR2 (germline): MNHNY, SVGAGI (reference sequence). This CDR3 has 19 amino acids. V shed 5 bases and J 5 bases; nucleotides not matched to a gene: 20. CDR3 loop: CASSRTPGQGSLAFETQYF. The CDR3 DNA is TGTGCCAGCAGTCGAACCCCGGGACAGGGGAGCTTAGCGTTTGAGACCCAGTACTTC.

The V and J genes are TRBV5-1 and TRBJ1-6, with D possibly matching TRBD1 (5 bases). There are 15 residues in the CDR3. Looked up from germline, CDR1 is SGHRS and CDR2 is YFSETQ. V was cut by 1 base and J by 2 bases, with 7 bases left in between. The CDR3 sequence: CASSLRGTYNSPLHF. The CDR3 DNA sequence: TGCGCCAGCAGCTTGAGGGGAACCTATAATTCACCCCTCCACTTT.

The CDR3 region is CASSEWATNGYTF. CDR3 DNA sequence: TGTGCCAGCAGTGAATGGGCCACGAATGGCTACACCTTC. The chain has TRBV25-1 and TRBJ1-2; D gene unclear. The CDR3 runs 13 residues. Germline V lookup: CDR1 MGHDK, CDR2 SYGVNS. V lost 1 base, J lost 6 bases, and 9 bases lay in between.

The chain recombines TRBV5-4 with TRBJ1-6; 9 bases are a match to TRBD1. After removal of 3 bases from V and 9 bases from J, the junction contained 7 bases not matched to a gene. This CDR3 has 15 residues. Germline-derived CDR1 and CDR2 are SGHNT and YYREEE (reference sequence). Written as DNA, the CDR3 is TGTGCCAGCAGCTGGGAACAGGGGGCCGGTTCACCCCTCCACTTT. It is translated as CASSWEQGAGSPLHF.

The chain employs TRBV7-2 and TRBJ1-3, with D unresolved. Trimming shortened V by 4 bases and J by 0 bases, and 13 bases separated the two germline ends. CDR1 and CDR2 from the germline V gene are SGHTA and FQGNSA. The CDR3 has 16 amino acids. CDR3 amino acids: CASSSPSASSGNTIYF. CDR3 DNA: TGTGCCAGCAGCTCGCCGTCGGCTAGCTCTGGAAACACCATATATTTT.

The CDR3 sequence: CAISLQGDEQYF. Here the CDR3 DNA reads TGTGCCATCAGTTTACAGGGCGACGAGCAGTACTTC. The V call is TRBV10-3, the J call TRBJ2-7; TRBD1 might be the D (6 bases). The germline CDR1 and CDR2 sequences are ENHRY and SYGVKD. The CDR3 is 12 amino acids. V lost 5 bases and J 5 bases, leaving 10 bases between the germline ends.

The chain links TRBV6-5 to TRBJ2-7, with 8 bases matching TRBD1. V lost 11 bases, J lost 0 bases, and 9 bases stayed unmatched. In germline, CDR1 is MNHEY, CDR2 SVGAGI. The CDR3 is 14 residues long. This chain's CDR3 is CASQSDRASYEQYF. CDR3 DNA: TGTGCCTCCCAATCGGACAGGGCCTCCTACGAGCAGTACTTC.

J is TRBJ1-5 and V is TRBV6-5, with a possible D match to TRBD1 (6 bases). The CDR3 length is 13 residues. V dropped 8 bases and J dropped 9 bases, with 17 bases sitting between them. CDR1 is MNHEY, CDR2 SVGAGI, per germline. CDR3 DNA: TGTGCCAGCGCTCGGACAGACATAGGGCCCCAGCATTTT. This codes for CASARTDIGPQHF.

The gene calls are TRBV19 and TRBJ2-7, with 9 positions matching TRBD1. Germline values: CDR1 LNHDA, CDR2 SQIVND (reference sequence). V lost 3 bases and J lost 2; bases outside the gene matches: 2. The CDR3 length is 14 residues. The CDR3 region is CASSINRGPYEQYF. The CDR3 bases are TGTGCCAGTAGTATCAACAGGGGGCCCTACGAGCAGTACTTC.

The chain couples TRBV10-2 to TRBJ1-1, with 12 bases fitting TRBD1. The length of the CDR3 is 16 residues. The ends lost 8 bases at V and 1 base at J; junction bases unmatched: 8. Germline V gene lookup returns CDR1 WSHSY and CDR2 SAAADI. The CDR3 reads CASYRDRGPGNTEAFF. The CDR3 nucleotides are TGCGCCAGCTACCGGGACAGGGGGCCTGGGAACACTGAAGCTTTCTTT.

The chain employs TRBV27 and TRBJ2-3, with TRBD1 as a possible D gene (6 bases). CDR3 length: 15 residues. Trimming took 4 bases from V and 10 from J, leaving 21 bases between them. CDR1 MNHEY and CDR2 SMNVEV come from the germline V gene (reference sequence). CDR3 residues: CASSSGQPPRSAQYF. The CDR3 nucleotides are TGTGCCAGCAGTTCCGGACAGCCCCCACGGTCTGCGCAGTATTTT.

The rearrangement uses TRBV9 and TRBJ2-7, with D possibly matching TRBD1 (6 bases). The CDR3 contains 15 residues. CDR1 is SGDLS, CDR2 YYNGEE, per germline. The V gene lost 0 bases and the J gene lost 0 bases, with 10 bases spanning the gap. This CDR3 reads CASSVVPDSSYEQYF. DNA of the CDR3: TGTGCCAGCAGCGTAGTCCCGGACAGCTCCTACGAGCAGTACTTC.

The V gene is TRBV5-1, the J gene TRBJ1-1; perhaps TRBD1 as D (5 bases). V lost 0 bases and J 5 bases, leaving 14 bases between the germline ends. The length of the CDR3 is 15 residues. The germline V gene has CDR1 SGHRS and CDR2 YFSETQ. The CDR3 spells CASSLAVGAETEAFF. Written as DNA, the CDR3 is TGCGCCAGCAGCTTGGCCGTAGGGGCTGAGACTGAAGCTTTCTTT.

The chain joins TRBV6-5 to TRBJ1-1, with TRBD1 matching 8 bases. V dropped 6 bases and J dropped 4; count of bases not matched to a gene: 10. The CDR3 length is 15 residues. The germline V gene encodes CDR1 MNHEY and CDR2 SVGAGI. The CDR3 loop reads CASRLQGGVGTEAFF. CDR3 DNA: TGTGCCAGCAGACTACAGGGGGGGGTTGGCACTGAAGCTTTCTTT.

The rearrangement links TRBV9 to TRBJ2-7; the D gene is possibly TRBD1 (6 bases). Between the trimmed V and J ends, which lost 0 bases and 0 bases, there was a span of 10 bases. The CDR3 loop spans 15 amino acids. Germline V CDR1 and CDR2: SGDLS, YYNGEE. CDR3 sequence reads: CASSVAPGASYEQYF. CDR3 sequence (DNA): TGTGCCAGCAGCGTAGCTCCAGGGGCCTCCTACGAGCAGTACTTC.

V gene TRBV6-4 combines with J gene TRBJ2-5; 10 bases are shared with TRBD2. Per germline, CDR1 MRHNA and CDR2 SNTAGT. The CDR3 extends over 14 amino acids. V lost 6 bases to trimming and J lost 5 bases; unmatched junction nucleotides: 6. The CDR3 loop is CASRRLAGGETQYF. CDR3 DNA: TGTGCCAGCAGACGACTAGCGGGTGGCGAGACCCAGTACTTC.

The chain couples TRBV6-5 to TRBJ1-2; D remains ambiguous. Trimming left V 2 bases short and J 4 bases short, with 11 bases between. The CDR3 has 14 residues. In germline, CDR1 is MNHEY, CDR2 SVGAGI. For the CDR3, the DNA is TGTGCCAGCAGTTACCGGGAATGGGGCTATGGCTACACCTTC. Translated: CASSYREWGYGYTF.